This entry lists 2 T cell receptor beta chains sequenced from one sample in a study of cytomegalovirus exposure and HLA in healthy donors. The PCR had 60 Vbeta and 13 Jbeta primers. TCRdb keeps only in-frame clones here, not all; method: immunoSEQ multiplex PCR. Among about 160,000 clones listed, about three quarters were seen once. The material sequenced was PBMCs. The origin of the receptors is a female donor in good health and CMV-seronegative.

The chain combines TRBV5-6 with TRBJ2-5; D is perhaps TRBD2 (7 bases). The CDR3 sequence is 14 residues long. Trimming removed 4 bases at V and 5 bases at J, with 15 bases between. Germline CDR1 and CDR2: SGHDT and YYEEEE. The CDR3 sequence is CASSGTGGFETQYF. The CDR3 DNA sequence: TGTGCCAGCAGCGGGACGGGGGGCTTTGAGACCCAGTACTTC.

This chain connects TRBV6-5 to TRBJ1-4; D not resolved. The CDR3 consists of 14 residues. The V end was cut by 5 bases, the J end by 8 bases, with 15 bases between. Germline CDR1 and CDR2: MNHEY and SVGAGI. The CDR3, as DNA: TGTGCCAGCAGTCTAGCGGGTTCGGGGGAAAAACTGTTTTTT. Encoded protein: CASSLAGSGEKLFF.